This T cell receptor (beta chain) was identified in a study of CD8+CD57+ T cells in acquired aplastic anemia. Broader study findings: Controls and patients did not differ significantly in CD8+ Simpson's diversity.

Ten or more counts support this clonotype. As yet, its antigen is unknown. In germline, CDR1 is LNHNV, CDR2 YYDKDF (reference sequence). V lost 4 bases and J lost 0, with 13 bases in between. CDR3 length: 16 amino acids. Sequencing was done on patients that had shown CD8+CD57+ cell expansion by flow cytometry. Using genomic DNA as the template, TCR beta VDJ and CDR3 profiling was carried out. TCRdb used MiXCR to reprocess the reads, holding one entry per CDR3 protein. Of under 350,000 distinct CDR3 sequences listed, 45% to 65% were seen once; the top ten hold around 1.3%. The rearrangement links TRBV15 to TRBJ1-3, with D perhaps TRBD1 (5 bases). This sequence was found in a human donor with aplastic anemia. Sequenced sample: sorted CD4+, CD8+, or CD8+CD57+ T cells (not recorded which) from PBMCs. This CDR3 reads CATSTGTGLSGNTIYF. The DNA of the CDR3 is TGTGCCACCAGCACCGGCACAGGCCTCTCTGGAAACACCATATATTTT. Drawing the rest from reference TRBV15 and TRBJ1-3, the complete variable domain is DAMVIQNPRYQVTQFGKPVTLSCSQTLNHNVMYWYQQKSSQAPKLLFHYYDKDFNNEADTPDNFQSRRPNTSFCFLDIRSPGLGDTAMYLCATSTGTGLSGNTIYFGEGSWLTVV.